The 26 T cell receptor beta chains below all came from one sample that was sequenced in a study of molecular identifiers for immune sequencing clone quantification. TCRdb ran MiXCR on the PCR reads and lists one entry per CDR3 protein. The sample records about 100,000 distinct CDR3 sequences, over 30% being singletons. What was sequenced was naive CD8+ T cells from blood, with Jurkat cell RNA spiked in. As to subset: FACS-sorted CD8+CD4-CCR7+CD45RA+ naive T cells. These receptors were taken from a human donor in good health. Some libraries in this study had Jurkat cell RNA spiked in.

This clonotype was counted at least ten times. This chain connects TRBV6-1 to TRBJ2-3, with D possibly TRBD1 on 5 matching bases. The V end was cut by 5 bases, the J end by 2 bases, with 20 bases between. The length of the CDR3 is 17 residues. From germline, CDR1 is MNHNS and CDR2 SASEGT. CDR3 sequence (DNA): TGTGCCAGCAGTTTTCCTCAACTGGGGCCCCCCACAGATACGCAGTATTTT. Protein sequence: CASSFPQLGPPTDTQYF.

This clonotype was counted once. This chain links TRBV27 with TRBJ2-1; 11 nucleotides line up with TRBD2. CDR1 and CDR2 from the germline V gene are MNHEY and SMNVEV (reference sequence). The trim removed 5 bases at V and 3 bases at J, leaving 6 bases unmatched. The CDR3 sequence is 16 residues long. CDR3 sequence: CASSRLAGPFYNEQFF. In nucleotides, the CDR3 is TGTGCCAGCAGTAGACTAGCGGGGCCCTTCTACAATGAGCAGTTCTTC.

The table lists this clonotype with a few counts. The V gene is TRBV20-1, the J gene TRBJ2-6; D uncertain. The CDR3 is made up of 13 amino acids. Deletions cut 5 bases from V and 0 bases from J, with 5 bases between. The germline CDR1 and CDR2 sequences are DFQATT and SNEGSKA (reference sequence). The CDR3 nucleotides are TGCAGTGCTTTCGACTCTGGGGCCAACGTCCTGACTTTC. As protein: CSAFDSGANVLTF.

This chain links TRBV4-1 with TRBJ2-7; D is perhaps TRBD2 (5 bases). Germline V gene data show CDR1 as MGHRA and CDR2 as YSYEKL. V lost 1 base and J lost 2, with 6 bases in between. This CDR3 spans 13 amino acids. Here the CDR3 reads CASSQAGTYEQYF. In DNA, the CDR3 is TGCGCCAGCAGCCAAGCGGGGACCTACGAGCAGTACTTC.

Details on this clonotype: This may be a read error, as it is one base from a much larger clone. The J gene is TRBJ2-7, the V gene TRBV7-6; TRBD2 matches at 8 bases. The length of the CDR3 is 12 residues. Germline CDR1 reads SGHVS; CDR2 reads FNYEAQ. The CDR3, as DNA: TGTGCCGGCAGCTTAGCGGGGAAGGAGCAGTACTTC. It specifies CAGSLAGKEQYF.

As to this clonotype: A much larger clone lies one base from this, so it may be a read error. V usage is TRBV28 and J usage is TRBJ2-7; D is uncertain. This CDR3 region has 14 residues. The germline V gene has CDR1 MDHEN and CDR2 SYDVKM. This chain's CDR3 is CASSDSGTSYGQYF. The DNA for the CDR3 is TGTGCCAGCAGTGACTCCGGCACCTCCTACGGGCAGTACTTC. Together with reference TRBV28 and TRBJ2-7, the CDR3 gives the full variable domain: DVKVTQSSRYLVKRTGEKVFLECVQDMDHENMFWYRQDPGLGLRLIYFSYDVKMKEKGDIPEGYSVSREKKERFSLILESASTNQTSMYLCASSDSGTSYGQYFGPGTRLTVT.

V gene TRBV28 combines with J gene TRBJ1-6; 8 positions agree with TRBD1. The CDR3 sequence is 14 residues long. V gave up 6 bases and J gave up 9 bases; unmatched junction bases: 7. CDR1 and CDR2 (germline): MDHEN, SYDVKM. The CDR3, as DNA: TGTGCCAGCAGCACCGGGACAGGACCTTCACCCCTCCACTTT. Its translation: CASSTGTGPSPLHF.

This rearrangement joins TRBV28 to TRBJ2-2; maybe TRBD2 (6 bases). V was pared by 3 bases and J by 1 base, with 24 bases between. CDR3 size: 20 residues. Germline V lookup: CDR1 MDHEN, CDR2 SYDVKM. This CDR3 is CASSFYLRGKAGLNTGELFF. CDR3 nucleotides: TGTGCCAGCAGTTTTTATCTGAGGGGTAAGGCGGGACTGAACACCGGGGAGCTGTTTTTT.

This clonotype has a count of ten or more. The V gene is TRBV29-1, the J gene TRBJ2-7; TRBD1 is a possible D gene (6 bases). CDR1 and CDR2 (germline): SQVTM, ANQGSEA. V was shortened by 1 base and J by 5 bases, with 9 bases between the two germline ends. The CDR3 spans 12 residues. CDR3 amino acids: CSVEATGDEQYF. The CDR3 coding sequence is TGCAGCGTTGAAGCGACAGGAGACGAGCAGTACTTC.

About this clonotype itself: The junction and the germline gene differ at one end; a read error may be behind it. The chain links TRBV28 to TRBJ2-3; D not certain. CDR3 size: 16 residues. The germline V gene has CDR1 MDHEN and CDR2 SYDVKM. Here the CDR3 DNA reads TGTGCCAGCAGTTTAGGCCGGAGTTCGTATAGAGATACGCTGTATTTT. Protein product: CASSLGRSSYRDTLYF. Filled out from reference TRBV28 and TRBJ2-3, the complete variable domain reads DVKVTQSSRYLVKRTGEKVFLECVQDMDHENMFWYRQDPGLGLRLIYFSYDVKMKEKGDIPEGYSVSREKKERFSLILESASTNQTSMYLCASSLGRSSYRDTLYFGPGTRLTVL.

V and J are TRBV27 and TRBJ1-5; the D gene is possibly TRBD1 (6 bases). The CDR3 runs to 14 residues. V lost 2 bases and J lost 9, with 14 bases in between. CDR1 is MNHEY and CDR2 is SMNVEV in the germline V gene (reference sequence). The CDR3, as DNA: TGTGCCAGCAGTTTACGTGGGGGGCAATGGCCCCAGCATTTT. It yields the protein CASSLRGGQWPQHF.

The rearrangement links TRBV28 to TRBJ1-3, with TRBD1 matching over 10 bases. CDR3 size: 16 residues. Trimming took 6 bases from V and 3 from J; bases not matched to a gene: 8. Germline V gene lookup returns CDR1 MDHEN and CDR2 SYDVKM. The CDR3 DNA reads TGTGCCAGCAGGTCTGACAGGGGGCGTCGTGGAAACACCATATATTTT. Translation gives CASRSDRGRRGNTIYF.

V and J are TRBV28 and TRBJ1-5; D remains unclear. Trimming took 6 bases from V and 9 from J, leaving 12 bases between them. The CDR3 contains 12 residues. The V gene's germline CDR1 is MDHEN and CDR2 SYDVKM. The CDR3 loop reads CASSLPRGPQHF. CDR3 coding DNA: TGTGCCAGCAGCCTCCCCCGGGGGCCCCAGCATTTT.

This clonotype was seen only a few times. The rearrangement links TRBV20-1 to TRBJ1-4; TRBD1 matches at 8 bases. This CDR3 has 15 residues. Trimming took 5 bases from V and 7 from J; bases not matched to a gene: 12. The V gene's germline CDR1 is DFQATT and CDR2 SNEGSKA (reference sequence). The CDR3 here is CSAHSGQGSGEKLFF. In DNA form, the CDR3 reads TGCAGTGCTCATTCCGGACAGGGCAGTGGTGAAAAACTGTTTTTT.

The chain couples TRBV6-2 or TRBV6-3 to TRBJ2-1, with D perhaps TRBD1 (5 bases). This CDR3 is 15 amino acids long. V was trimmed by 2 bases and J by 5 bases, leaving 13 bases between them. Germline CDR1 and CDR2: MNHEY and SVGEGT. CDR3 DNA: TGTGCCAGCAGTTACCGCGTCAGGGCCCACAATGAGCAGTTCTTC. Translating gives CASSYRVRAHNEQFF.

In this sample, this clonotype turned up a few times. The chain links TRBV10-3 to TRBJ2-7, with D perhaps given as TRBD1 or TRBD2 (5 bases each). V was pared by 11 bases and J by 0 bases, with 14 bases between. The CDR3 spans 13 residues. Per germline, CDR1 ENHRY and CDR2 SYGVKD. Here the CDR3 DNA reads TGTGCCTCGCCCGGGACGAGCTCCTACGAGCAGTACTTC. Translated: CASPGTSSYEQYF.

Only a few counts were recorded for this clonotype. The genes are TRBV11-2 and TRBJ2-3; D is unclear. The V end was cut by 4 bases, the J end by 2 bases, with 10 bases between. The CDR3 consists of 14 residues. The germline V gene encodes CDR1 SGHAT and CDR2 FQNNGV. The CDR3 sequence is CASSSLGPTDTQYF. DNA for the CDR3: TGTGCCAGCAGCTCTCTAGGCCCCACAGATACGCAGTATTTT.

Comment on this clonotype: A read error may be the cause here, since a much bigger clone is one base away. The CDR3 carries no conserved terminal phenylalanine or tryptophan, so it likely arises from a read error. This chain joins TRBV28 and TRBJ2-7, with 9 bases identical to TRBD1. CDR1 is MDHEN and CDR2 is SYDVKM in the germline V gene. The CDR3 is 15 amino acids. With V trimmed by 6 bases and J by 4 bases, 10 bases remained unmatched. In DNA, the CDR3 is TGTGCCAGCAGAACCGGGACAGGGTCGGGGTACGAGCAGTACTAC. Translation: CASRTGTGSGYEQYY.

The V call is TRBV29-1, the J call TRBJ2-1; 7 bases line up with TRBD2. This CDR3 is 14 amino acids long. The trim removed 6 bases at V and 1 base at J, leaving 6 bases unmatched. Germline V gives CDR1 SQVTM, CDR2 ANQGSEA. The CDR3, as DNA: TGCAGCGTCCCCACTAGCGTTTCCTACAATGAGCAGTTCTTC. Translating gives CSVPTSVSYNEQFF.

In this sample, this clonotype turned up a few times. The CDR3 sequence is CASSQGQGDEQYF. The CDR3 nucleotides are TGCGCCAGCAGCCAAGGTCAGGGGGACGAGCAGTACTTC. J is TRBJ2-7 and V is TRBV4-3; 7 nucleotides agree with TRBD1. Trimming at V came to 1 base and at J to 5 bases, leaving 2 bases not matched to a gene. This CDR3 has 13 residues. Looked up from germline, CDR1 is LGHNA and CDR2 is YSLEER.

For this clonotype: It is likely a read error, because the conserved phenylalanine at the end of the CDR3 is missing. The DNA is left out, because the CDR3 cannot be placed on it with certainty; the CDR3 is given as TCRdb lists it. The rearrangement uses TRBV21-1 and TRBJ2-3; TRBD2, the table's D call, lacks a check against the DNA. TRBV21-1 is a pseudogene. Including both end residues, the CDR3 is 18 amino acids long. This CDR3 is CASSSNAGTSLPLDTPYI.

In its sample, this clonotype was seen a few times. A much larger clone differs by one base, so this may be a read error. The chain recombines TRBV9 with TRBJ2-2; D call uncertain. V was cut by 0 bases and J by 6 bases, with 3 bases left in between. Germline V lookup: CDR1 SGDLS, CDR2 YYNGEE. This CDR3 comprises 12 residues. The CDR3 region is CASSVVSGELFF. CDR3 DNA: TGTGCCAGCAGCGTAGTTTCCGGGGAGCTGTTTTTT.

This clonotype was recorded many times. The V gene is TRBV5-5, the J gene TRBJ2-7, with D tentatively TRBD2 (6 bases). The CDR3 length is 15 residues. Trimming pared 1 base from V and 7 bases from J, leaving 18 bases between. CDR1 is SGHKS and CDR2 is YYEKEE in the germline V gene (reference sequence). The CDR3 DNA follows: TGTGCCAGCAGCTTGTTAGCGGCCAACCCCGTGGAGCAGTACTTC. Residues: CASSLLAANPVEQYF.

This clonotype has only a few counts. The rearrangement joins TRBV24-1 to TRBJ2-1; D gene unclear. The CDR3 has 15 residues. Trimming left V 3 bases short and J 4 bases short, with 12 bases between. Germline values: CDR1 KGHDR, CDR2 SFDVKD. CDR3 sequence (DNA): TGTGCCACCAGTGATCCCAAGCAGGTTTACAATGAGCAGTTCTTC. It translates to CATSDPKQVYNEQFF.

As regards this clonotype: A read error is possible here, since a much larger clone lies one base away. The V and J genes are TRBV19 and TRBJ2-2; possibly TRBD2 for D (5 bases). Germline lookup yields CDR1 LNHDA and CDR2 SQIVND (reference sequence). The CDR3 totals 12 residues. The CDR3 DNA sequence: TGTGCCAGTAGCTGGAACACCGGGGTGCTGTTTTTT. It codes for CASSWNTGVLFF.

This chain joins TRBV9 and TRBJ2-2, with D possibly matching TRBD2 (6 bases). CDR1 and CDR2 (germline): SGDLS, YYNGEE. There are 16 residues in the CDR3. Trimming pared 3 bases from V and 4 bases from J, leaving 16 bases between. CDR3 DNA sequence: TGTGCCAGCAGCGGTCACCGGGACTCCCCCACCGGGGAGCTGTTTTTT. It encodes CASSGHRDSPTGELFF.